Listed below are T cell receptor beta chains from one sample, sequenced in a study of blood T cell repertoires in COVID-19. Some clones are missing from TCRdb's copy, which holds only in-frame ones; the method was immunoSEQ multiplex PCR. The data show roughly 120,000 clones, with approximately 89% seen just once and around 3.2% held by the top ten. Sequencing was done on a sample of peripheral blood. These TCRs come from a woman aged 80 or older with COVID-19, enrolled during active disease. Both conserved end residues are part of each CDR3. D genes are given only for firm matches. Only some rows state a clone size, as once, few, many or a class for expanded clones.

v_gene,d_gene,abundance,j_gene,CDR3nt,CDR3aa
TRBV9,NA,NA,TRBJ2-6,TGTGCCAGCAGCAAGAGCGGGGCCAACGTCCTGACTTTC,CASSKSGANVLTF
TRBV9,NA,NA,TRBJ1-2,TGTGCCAGCAGCGCCCCAGGGAGGGACTATGGCTACACCTTC,CASSAPGRDYGYTF
TRBV6-2/TRBV6-3,TRBD1,NA,TRBJ2-7,TGTGCCAGCAGCAATATTGGACAGGGGTACGAGCAGTACTTC,CASSNIGQGYEQYF
TRBV12-1,NA,NA,TRBJ2-1,TGTGCCACCCTCCCGGGAGGGCCGGCGGTCGAGTGGAATGAGCAGTTCTTC,CATLPGGPAVEWNEQFF
TRBV18,NA,NA,TRBJ1-1,TGTGCCAGCTCACCCATCCCGACAGCTAAGAACACTGAAGCTTTCTTT,CASSPIPTAKNTEAFF
TRBV12-3/TRBV12-4,NA,NA,TRBJ2-7,TGTGCCTCAAAGGGGCAGACCTACGAGCAGTACTTC,CASKGQTYEQYF
TRBV4-3,TRBD1,NA,TRBJ1-4,TGCGCCAGCAGCCGGCCGGGACAGGGGTGTGAAAAACTGTTTTTT,CASSRPGQGCEKLFF
TRBV7-9,NA,NA,TRBJ2-7,TGTGCCAGCAGCTCCTTAGACGAGCAGTACTTC,CASSSLDEQYF
TRBV3-1/TRBV3-2,TRBD1,NA,TRBJ2-7,TGTGCCAGAGACAGGGGGAGAGACGAGCAGTACTTC,CARDRGRDEQYF
TRBV11-1,NA,NA,TRBJ2-1,TGTGCCAGCAGCTTGCAGGGAAGGGACAATGAGCAGTTCTTC,CASSLQGRDNEQFF
TRBV18,NA,few,TRBJ2-7,TGTGCCAGCTCACCCTCACTTGACAGATCCTACGAGCAGTACTTC,CASSPSLDRSYEQYF
TRBV6-5,NA,NA,TRBJ1-3,TGTGCCAGCAGGTCCACAACAGCCACTGGAAACACCATATATTTT,CASRSTTATGNTIYF
TRBV5-6,TRBD1,NA,TRBJ1-1,TGTGCCAGCAGCTTGGTGGACAGGGGGCCAAGCACTGAAGCTTTCTTT,CASSLVDRGPSTEAFF
TRBV29-1,NA,NA,TRBJ1-3,TGCAGCGTTGCGGAGGTAGACACCATATATTTT,CSVAEVDTIYF
TRBV28,NA,NA,TRBJ2-3,TGTGCCAGCAGTTTATATGAGCGACAGGATACGCAGTATTTT,CASSLYERQDTQYF
TRBV9,NA,once,TRBJ2-1,TGTGCCAGCAGCGTAGGGACAATGGTTGGGGTAGGTGAGTTCTTC,CASSVGTMVGVGEFF
TRBV6-6,NA,NA,TRBJ1-5,TGTGCCAGCAGTCCATCAGGGACACAACAGCCCCAGCATTTT,CASSPSGTQQPQHF
TRBV18,TRBD1,NA,TRBJ2-5,TGTGCCAGCTCACCCGGACAGGTACAAGAGACCCAGTACTTC,CASSPGQVQETQYF
TRBV19,NA,few,TRBJ1-5,TGTGCCAGTACTGATGTCGTCGGACTTAGCAATCAGCCCCAGCATTTT,CASTDVVGLSNQPQHF
TRBV19,NA,NA,TRBJ2-5,TGTGCCAGTAGTATAGTCGGGGGACCCTACCAAGAGACCCAGTACTTC,CASSIVGGPYQETQYF
TRBV5-6,NA,NA,TRBJ2-3,TGTGCCAGCAGCCCCCTTCACAATAGGGGCTTCACAGATACGCAGTATTTT,CASSPLHNRGFTDTQYF
TRBV19,TRBD1,once,TRBJ1-2,TGTGCCAGTAGCGAGGACAGGGTGCAAGGCTACACCTTC,CASSEDRVQGYTF
TRBV28,TRBD1,NA,TRBJ2-7,TGTGCCAGCGCCCGACAGGGTAGCTCCTACGAGCAGTACTTC,CASARQGSSYEQYF
TRBV7-3,TRBD2,NA,TRBJ2-2,TGTGCCAGCGCCAGCGGGAGACCGGTCACCGGGGAGCTGTTTTTT,CASASGRPVTGELFF
TRBV11-2,TRBD2,NA,TRBJ2-7,TGTGCCAGCAGCTTATCCGGGACTAGCATCTACGAGCAGTACTTC,CASSLSGTSIYEQYF
TRBV6-6,NA,NA,TRBJ2-1,TGTGCCAGCAGTTACTCAAACAGTAAAAACCAGTTCTTC,CASSYSNSKNQFF
TRBV5-1,NA,few,TRBJ1-5,TGCGCCAGCAGTCAAGACAACGGCAATCAGCCCCAGCATTTT,CASSQDNGNQPQHF
TRBV3-1/TRBV3-2,TRBD1,NA,TRBJ2-7,TGTGCCAGCAGCCAAGAACCGACAGGGCCGGGCGAGCAGTACTTC,CASSQEPTGPGEQYF
TRBV20-1,NA,NA,TRBJ1-5,TGCAGTGCCCTCGGCAATCAGCCCCAGCATTTT,CSALGNQPQHF
TRBV5-1,NA,NA,TRBJ2-2,TGCGCCAGCAGCTTTCGTGCGGATAGGAACACCGGGGAGCTGTTTTTT,CASSFRADRNTGELFF
TRBV6-5,TRBD1,NA,TRBJ2-2,TGTGCCAGCAGCCGTCCCGGGACAGGGCCCGGGGAGCTGTTTTTT,CASSRPGTGPGELFF
TRBV5-1,NA,NA,TRBJ1-1,TGCGCCAGCAGCTTAAGTGGATTGGGGATCAGGGGAGGGACTGAAGCTTTCTTT,CASSLSGLGIRGGTEAFF
TRBV19,TRBD1,once,TRBJ1-2,TGTGCCAGTACCGGACAGGGGTATGGCTACACCTTC,CASTGQGYGYTF
TRBV9,TRBD2,NA,TRBJ2-2,TGTGCCAGCAGCGCCCGGGAGGACACCGGGGAGCTGTTTTTT,CASSAREDTGELFF
TRBV7-8,NA,NA,TRBJ1-1,TGTGCCAGCAGCTTAGACAGGGCTAATGAAGCTTTCTTT,CASSLDRANEAFF
TRBV5-1,NA,once,TRBJ1-5,TGCGCCAGCAGCTTGGAAGGGAGTAGCAATCAGCCCCAGCATTTT,CASSLEGSSNQPQHF
TRBV19,TRBD2,NA,TRBJ2-3,TGTGCCAGTAGGGAACTAGCGGGAGCTGGGTATACGCAGTATTTT,CASRELAGAGYTQYF
TRBV7-6,TRBD2,few,TRBJ2-2,TGTGCCAGCAGCTTGGGGGCAGCGGGAGGAGGTGGCGGGGAGCTGTTTTTT,CASSLGAAGGGGGELFF
TRBV3-1/TRBV3-2,NA,NA,TRBJ1-5,TGTGCCAGCAGCCAATACGGGGGGGGCGCGGTGGATCAGCCCCAGCATTTT,CASSQYGGGAVDQPQHF
TRBV19,TRBD1,once,TRBJ1-6,TGTGCCAGTAGTACAACCGGGACAGGGCGCAGTAATTCACCCCTCCACTTT,CASSTTGTGRSNSPLHF
TRBV19,NA,NA,TRBJ2-1,TGTGCCAGTAGTATAGTTTGGGCAGGGGGGCCCAATGAGCAGTTCTTC,CASSIVWAGGPNEQFF
TRBV24-1,TRBD1,NA,TRBJ1-2,TGTGCCACCAGTGATCCATACCGGGACAGGGATTTCGGCGGCTACACCTTC,CATSDPYRDRDFGGYTF
TRBV4-2,NA,NA,TRBJ2-3,TGTGCCAGCAGCGGTGGCAGCACAGATACGCAGTATTTT,CASSGGSTDTQYF
TRBV3-1/TRBV3-2,NA,NA,TRBJ1-2,TGTGCCAGCAGCCAACAACAGGGAGCCTACACCTTC,CASSQQQGAYTF
TRBV5-1,NA,NA,TRBJ1-6,TGCGCCAGCAGCTTGGCCGGTTTGGGGACACTGAATTCACCCCTCCACTTT,CASSLAGLGTLNSPLHF
TRBV3-1/TRBV3-2,TRBD2,NA,TRBJ2-1,TGTGCCAGCAGCCAAGATTACGCGGGAGACGAGCAGTTCTTC,CASSQDYAGDEQFF
TRBV28,TRBD2,once,TRBJ2-5,TGTGCCAGCAGTTGGACTAGCGGGCAAGAGACCCAGTACTTC,CASSWTSGQETQYF
TRBV3-1/TRBV3-2,NA,NA,TRBJ2-3,TGTGCCAGCAGCCCCGTCCGGGTAGGGGCAGATACGCAGTATTTT,CASSPVRVGADTQYF
TRBV5-1,TRBD1,once,TRBJ1-2,TGCGCCAGCAGCTCAGGGACAGAAGCCTATGGCTACACCTTC,CASSSGTEAYGYTF
TRBV7-9,TRBD1,NA,TRBJ2-7,TGTGCCAGCAGCATATCGACAGGGTTGTACGAGCAGTACTTC,CASSISTGLYEQYF